This TCR beta chain was documented in a study of T-cell reconstitution after alpha-beta-depleted transplantation in children. Study-wide results and limits: Diversity of TCRbeta at day 60 was high in some patients, arising from surviving recipient T cells and thymic progenitors. Expanded graft clones, several hundred of them, were reportedly the source of alpha-beta T cells about two months after transplant. The main origin of T-cell counts and diversity one year after transplant was newly produced T cells.

CDR3 size: 13 residues. CDR1 MRHNA and CDR2 SNTAGT come from the germline V gene. V lost 5 bases and J 2 bases, leaving 8 bases between the germline ends. Turning to this clonotype: Its target is unknown.

Unique molecular identifiers were incorporated into the prepared TCRbeta library. One entry per CDR3 protein, called by TCRdb with MiXCR from the PCR reads. In the table there are approximately 400,000 distinct CDR3 sequences, about 16% of which are singletons. The TCR was taken from a boy under two years old who had a stem cell transplant for Wiskott-Aldrich syndrome, so the T cells may come from the graft donor. The input for sequencing was PBMCs, mostly from graft donor cells, taken 360 days after TCRalphabeta/CD19-depleted stem cell transplant. The chain is built from TRBV6-4 and TRBJ2-3, with D unresolved. The CDR3, as DNA: TGTGCCAGCAGTTTTTCGCACACAGATACGCAGTATTTT. Residues: CASSFSHTDTQYF.